Following are 24 T cell receptor beta chains from one sample sequenced in a study of shared clonotypes between healthy human individuals. Measured with immunoSEQ multiplex PCR; TCRdb has only the in-frame clones, and not every one. The repertoire consists of some 490,000 clones, with around four fifths occurring once and the leading ten covering around 13%. The sequencing input was PBMCs. These receptors were obtained from a woman aged 40 to 50 in good health. Some clones in this sample may be carry-over from other donors' samples.

This sequence joins TRBV5-1 and TRBJ2-3; D not certain. The CDR3 has 13 amino acids. V was trimmed by 7 bases and J by 6 bases, leaving 15 bases between them. CDR1 and CDR2 from the germline V gene are SGHRS and YFSETQ. The CDR3 region is CASLGLEMDTQYF. The CDR3 DNA is TGCGCCAGCTTGGGCCTTGAGATGGATACGCAGTATTTT. Drawing the rest from reference TRBV5-1 and TRBJ2-3, the complete variable domain is KAGVTQTPRYLIKTRGQQVTLSCSPISGHRSVSWYQQTPGQGLQFLFEYFSETQRNKGNFPGRFSGRQFSNSRSEMNVSTLELGDSALYLCASLGLEMDTQYFGPGTRLTVL.

This chain joins TRBV2 and TRBJ2-1; tentative D call: TRBD2 (6 bases). The CDR3 runs to 15 residues. V was shortened by 2 bases and J by 4 bases, with 12 bases between the two germline ends. Germline V CDR1 and CDR2: SNHLY, FYNNEI. The CDR3 sequence: CASSERGLFYNEQFF. The CDR3, as DNA: TGTGCCAGCAGTGAAAGGGGACTTTTTTACAATGAGCAGTTCTTC. Using reference TRBV2 and TRBJ2-1 for the parts outside the CDR3, the full variable domain is EPEVTQTPSHQVTQMGQEVILRCVPISNHLYFYWYRQILGQKVEFLVSFYNNEISEKSEIFDDQFSVERPDGSNFTLKIRSTKLEDSAMYFCASSERGLFYNEQFFGPGTRLTVL.

The chain has TRBV11-2 and TRBJ2-3; D is uncertain. This CDR3 spans 14 amino acids. V shed 5 bases and J shed 4 bases, with 13 bases lying between them. Germline CDR1 SGHAT, CDR2 FQNNGV. The CDR3 DNA follows: TGTGCCAGCAGCCTAATCCCAGCGCCAGATACGCAGTATTTT. Translating gives CASSLIPAPDTQYF.

The chain links TRBV27 to TRBJ2-5; D is unclear. The CDR3 totals 9 residues. The germline gives CDR1 MNHEY, CDR2 SMNVEV (reference sequence). The V gene lost 6 bases and the J gene lost 13 bases, with 9 bases spanning the gap. Written as DNA, the CDR3 is TGTGCCAGCAGCCCCCGACGGTACTTC. Protein: CASSPRRYF.

The chain joins TRBV5-4 to TRBJ1-2; possibly TRBD1 for D (5 bases). The V end was cut by 2 bases, the J end by 6 bases, with 11 bases between. CDR3 length: 13 amino acids. Per the germline V gene, CDR1 is SGHNT and CDR2 is YYREEE (reference sequence). As DNA, the CDR3 is TGTGCCAGCAGCTTCCAGGGAGGGGATGGCTACACCTTC. Its protein is CASSFQGGDGYTF.

This clone was seen more than once but under ten times. V is TRBV28 and J is TRBJ2-4; TRBD2 matches 8 bases. Germline V gene data show CDR1 as MDHEN and CDR2 as SYDVKM. CDR3 length: 11 residues. Losses at the gene ends were 8 bases for V and 9 bases for J; bases not matched to a gene: 3. CDR3 in DNA: TGTGCCAGCTTAGCGGGGATCATTCAGTACTTC. Its protein is CASLAGIIQYF. Based on the CDR3 plus reference TRBV28 and TRBJ2-4, the full variable domain is DVKVTQSSRYLVKRTGEKVFLECVQDMDHENMFWYRQDPGLGLRLIYFSYDVKMKEKGDIPEGYSVSREKKERFSLILESASTNQTSMYLCASLAGIIQYFGAGTRLSVL.

The chain is built from TRBV4-1 and TRBJ2-1, with 7 bases lining up with TRBD2. This CDR3 has 17 amino acids. Germline V lookup: CDR1 MGHRA, CDR2 YSYEKL. The V segment lost 0 bases and the J segment 3 bases; nucleotides outside the gene matches: 8. The CDR3 loop reads CASSQEGYGRSYNEQFF. As DNA, the CDR3 is TGCGCCAGCAGCCAAGAAGGTTACGGGAGGAGCTACAATGAGCAGTTCTTC.

This clone was picked up a small number of times. V gene TRBV7-2 combines with J gene TRBJ2-3, with 10 bases lining up with TRBD2. With V trimmed by 6 bases and J by 2 bases, 8 bases remained unmatched. In germline, CDR1 is SGHTA, CDR2 FQGNSA. The CDR3 has 16 residues. CDR3 coding DNA: TGTGCCAGCAGTCCCGGACTAGCGGCTTTCACAGATACGCAGTATTTT. Residues: CASSPGLAAFTDTQYF.

This clone has more than one count but fewer than ten. The rearrangement joins TRBV29-1 to TRBJ2-3; D remains ambiguous. V was clipped by 6 bases and J by 10 bases, with 17 bases between them. This CDR3 spans 12 amino acids. Per germline, CDR1 SQVTM and CDR2 ANQGSEA. CDR3 sequence: CSVPRAPGAQYF. The CDR3 DNA reads TGCAGCGTCCCCCGGGCCCCCGGCGCGCAGTATTTT.

The chain links TRBV27 to TRBJ2-1; D gene ambiguous. In germline, CDR1 is MNHEY, CDR2 SMNVEV (reference sequence). V shed 6 bases and J shed 0 bases, with 15 bases lying between them. The CDR3 runs to 16 residues. The CDR3 spells CASSSILLSSYNEQFF. The CDR3 DNA reads as TGTGCCAGCAGCTCTATTCTTCTGAGCTCCTACAATGAGCAGTTCTTC.

CDR3 in amino acids: CASSHQVGSGANVLTF. In nucleotides, the CDR3 is TGCGCCAGCAGCCACCAAGTTGGGTCTGGGGCCAACGTCCTGACTTTC. The chain recombines TRBV4-1 with TRBJ2-6; no clear D. This CDR3 contains 16 residues. Germline V gene sequence: CDR1 MGHRA, CDR2 YSYEKL. V lost 3 bases to trimming and J lost 1 base, with 10 bases between them.

The chain couples TRBV9 to TRBJ2-5; 10 nucleotides agree with TRBD1. Germline CDR1 and CDR2: SGDLS and YYNGEE. This CDR3 comprises 16 residues. With 4 bases clipped from V and 5 bases from J, the junction kept 11 bases outside the gene matches. As DNA, the CDR3 is TGTGCCAGCAGCCCCGGGGGGGGACAGGGGTATGAGACCCAGTACTTC. Encoded protein: CASSPGGGQGYETQYF. The full variable domain, in which reference TRBV9 and TRBJ2-5 provide the parts outside the CDR3, is DSGVTQTPKHLITATGQRVTLRCSPRSGDLSVYWYQQSLDQGLQFLIQYYNGEERAKGNILERFSAQQFPDLHSELNLSSLELGDSALYFCASSPGGGQGYETQYFGPGTRLLVL.

The chain employs TRBV4-1 and TRBJ1-4; the D is unclear. V dropped 1 base and J dropped 8 bases, with 11 bases sitting between them. The CDR3 length is 14 residues. The germline V gene encodes CDR1 MGHRA and CDR2 YSYEKL. This chain's CDR3 is CASSQGVAIEKLFF. The DNA of the CDR3 is TGCGCCAGCAGCCAAGGGGTTGCCATCGAAAAACTGTTTTTT.

This clone is termed medium-sized. The sample carries other DNA sequences with the same CDR3. This chain uses TRBV6-4 with TRBJ2-2; D remains unclear. With 3 bases removed from V and 6 bases from J, the gap between germline ends came to 8 bases. This CDR3 is built from 13 residues. Per germline, CDR1 MRHNA and CDR2 SNTAGT. CDR3 in amino acids: CASSERDAGELFF. CDR3 bases: TGTGCCAGCAGTGAAAGGGATGCCGGGGAGCTGTTTTTT.

The CDR3 DNA is TGCGCCAGCAGCTTGGGACCTCCGGGACAGGGTTCCTACGAGCAGTACTTC. Amino acid sequence: CASSLGPPGQGSYEQYF. The chain joins TRBV5-1 to TRBJ2-7, with 9 bases lining up with TRBD1. J was trimmed by 1 base and V by 0 bases; bases with no gene match: 8. In germline, CDR1 is SGHRS, CDR2 YFSETQ. The CDR3 loop spans 17 amino acids.

This chain links TRBV5-3 with TRBJ1-3, with unresolved D. TRBV5-3 counts as an open reading frame of uncertain function. CDR3 size: 14 residues. V gave up 1 base and J gave up 1 base, with 6 bases separating them. In DNA form, the CDR3 reads TGTGCCAGAAGCTTGTCCGTATCTGGAAACACCATATATTTT. Encoded protein: CARSLSVSGNTIYF.

V and J are TRBV18 and TRBJ1-2, with 10 bases identical to TRBD1. Germline-derived CDR1 and CDR2 are KGHSH and LQKENI. Losses at the gene ends were 3 bases for V and 1 base for J; bases not matched to a gene: 8. The CDR3 runs to 17 residues. CDR3 protein: CASSPATGGEVNYGYTF. In DNA form, the CDR3 reads TGTGCCAGCTCACCTGCGACAGGGGGCGAGGTTAACTATGGCTACACCTTC.

The sample holds one count of this clone. This chain joins TRBV7-8 and TRBJ2-7; no clear D gene. CDR3 length: 14 residues. The V end was cut by 0 bases, the J end by 2 bases, with 8 bases between. CDR1 is SGHVS and CDR2 is FQNEAQ in the germline V gene. The DNA of the CDR3 is TGTGCCAGCAGCTTAGCCATTTACCCCTACGAGCAGTACTTC. Translation gives CASSLAIYPYEQYF.

The chain couples TRBV6-1 to TRBJ1-3, with D possibly being TRBD1 (5 bases). V was cut by 3 bases and J by 0 bases, with 15 bases left in between. The length of the CDR3 is 17 residues. Germline assignment: CDR1 MNHNS and CDR2 SASEGT. The CDR3 DNA reads TGTGCCAGCAGTGATCCGGGGACGTCCCGCTCTGGAAACACCATATATTTT. Protein sequence: CASSDPGTSRSGNTIYF.

This rearrangement joins TRBV5-1 to TRBJ2-1; no clear D. Deletions cut 0 bases from V and 3 bases from J, with 10 bases between. The CDR3 runs 15 residues. Germline values: CDR1 SGHRS, CDR2 YFSETQ. CDR3 nucleotide sequence: TGCGCCAGCAGCTTGGAGGCGGTGATCTACAATGAGCAGTTCTTC. Protein sequence: CASSLEAVIYNEQFF.

This clone has only one observation. The V gene is TRBV9, the J gene TRBJ2-3; 15 bases agree with TRBD2. Unmatched junction bases numbered 3, after V lost 0 bases and J lost 7 bases. Germline V lookup: CDR1 SGDLS, CDR2 YYNGEE. The CDR3 has 16 amino acids. CDR3 bases: TGTGCCAGCAGCGTAGCCGGACTAGCGGGAGGGTATACGCAGTATTTT. Translating gives CASSVAGLAGGYTQYF.

V is TRBV4-1 and J is TRBJ2-2, with D perhaps matching TRBD1 or TRBD2 (5 bases each). The CDR3 is 18 amino acids. Germline lookup yields CDR1 MGHRA and CDR2 YSYEKL. Deletions cut 1 base from V and 0 bases from J, with 15 bases between. CDR3 sequence: CASSQVASRATNTGELFF. CDR3 nucleotide sequence: TGCGCCAGCAGCCAAGTCGCTAGCAGGGCTACGAACACCGGGGAGCTGTTTTTT.

This chain uses TRBV18 with TRBJ1-2; possibly TRBD1 for D (6 bases). With 0 bases removed from V and 4 bases from J, the gap between germline ends came to 9 bases. Germline assignment: CDR1 KGHSH and CDR2 LQKENI. This CDR3 region has 14 residues. The DNA for the CDR3 is TGTGCCAGCTCACCACCAACAGGGTCCTATGGCTACACCTTC. Its protein is CASSPPTGSYGYTF.

V and J are TRBV7-9 and TRBJ2-4; 9 bases line up with TRBD1. The CDR3 sequence is 14 residues long. CDR1 is SEHNR, CDR2 FQNEAQ, per germline (reference sequence). V shed 5 bases and J 3 bases; nucleotides not matched to a gene: 2. The CDR3 reads CASSRTGDKNIQYF. The CDR3 coding sequence is TGTGCCAGCAGCCGGACAGGGGACAAAAACATTCAGTACTTC. The complete variable domain, with remaining parts taken from reference TRBV7-9 and TRBJ2-4, reads DTGVSQNPRHKITKRGQNVTFRCDPISEHNRLYWYRQTLGQGPEFLTYFQNEAQLEKSRLLSDRFSAERPKGSFSTLEIQRTEQGDSAMYLCASSRTGDKNIQYFGAGTRLSVL.